The rows below give T cell receptor beta chains drawn from one sample of a study of blood T cell repertoires in COVID-19. The repertoire was sequenced with immunoSEQ multiplex PCR; TCRdb's copy has only in-frame clones and lacks some. Of 270,000 or so clones in the sample, around 90% are singletons; the top ten hold over 2%. Sequencing used PBMCs or T cells enriched from blood (not recorded which). The receptors originated from a woman aged 40 to 50 with acute COVID-19. Each CDR3 is given with its conserved first and last residue. The order of the fields is clone size, J gene, V gene, D gene, CDR3 protein, CDR3 DNA. A D gene is named only where the DNA matches it firmly. Not every row has a clone size; where given, it reads once, few, many or a size class.

abundance: .
j_gene: TRBJ2-7
v_gene: TRBV27
d_gene: .
CDR3aa: CASSSPLNSEQYF
CDR3nt: TGTGCCAGCAGTTCCCCCCTAAATTCCGAGCAGTACTTC

abundance: .
j_gene: TRBJ2-1
v_gene: TRBV24-1
d_gene: TRBD1
CDR3aa: CAVTPGTGGFNEQFF
CDR3nt: TGTGCCGTCACCCCTGGGACAGGGGGGTTCAATGAGCAGTTCTTC

abundance: .
j_gene: TRBJ1-4
v_gene: TRBV28
d_gene: TRBD1
CDR3aa: CASSSALGQPLTNEKLFF
CDR3nt: TGTGCCAGCAGTTCGGCCCTGGGACAGCCCCTGACCAATGAAAAACTGTTTTTT

abundance: once
j_gene: TRBJ2-5
v_gene: TRBV5-4
d_gene: .
CDR3aa: CASSTVGGETQYF
CDR3nt: TGTGCCAGCAGCACTGTCGGGGGAGAGACCCAGTACTTC

abundance: .
j_gene: TRBJ2-7
v_gene: TRBV5-8
d_gene: TRBD1
CDR3aa: CASRARQGSYEQYF
CDR3nt: TGTGCCAGCAGGGCGAGACAGGGTTCCTACGAGCAGTACTTC

abundance: .
j_gene: TRBJ1-1
v_gene: TRBV14
d_gene: TRBD1
CDR3aa: CASSQVQRGRGLTEAFF
CDR3nt: TGTGCCAGCAGCCAAGTCCAACGTGGCAGGGGGCTGACTGAAGCTTTCTTT

abundance: .
j_gene: TRBJ2-1
v_gene: TRBV30
d_gene: .
CDR3aa: CAWRERGNEQFF
CDR3nt: TGTGCCTGGAGAGAAAGGGGGAATGAGCAGTTCTTC

abundance: .
j_gene: TRBJ1-6
v_gene: TRBV28
d_gene: TRBD1
CDR3aa: CASTSTGKGSPLHF
CDR3nt: TGTGCCAGCACCTCGACAGGGAAGGGCTCACCCCTCCACTTT

abundance: .
j_gene: TRBJ2-5
v_gene: TRBV7-2
d_gene: TRBD1
CDR3aa: CASSLGGTGGGKTQYF
CDR3nt: TGTGCCAGCAGCTTAGGAGGGACAGGGGGCGGAAAGACCCAGTACTTC

abundance: .
j_gene: TRBJ1-1
v_gene: TRBV7-9
d_gene: TRBD1
CDR3aa: CASSPPGQGMDTEAFF
CDR3nt: TGTGCCAGCAGCCCCCCGGGACAGGGGATGGACACTGAAGCTTTCTTT

abundance: .
j_gene: TRBJ2-7
v_gene: TRBV5-4
d_gene: .
CDR3aa: CASSTGHVYEQYF
CDR3nt: TGTGCCAGCAGCACGGGACACGTCTACGAGCAGTACTTC

abundance: .
j_gene: TRBJ2-3
v_gene: TRBV2
d_gene: .
CDR3aa: CASKKEGGTDTQYF
CDR3nt: TGTGCCAGCAAGAAGGAGGGAGGCACAGATACGCAGTATTTT

abundance: .
j_gene: TRBJ1-5
v_gene: TRBV19
d_gene: TRBD1
CDR3aa: CASSIHFWDRGPRGPQHF
CDR3nt: TGTGCCAGTAGTATACACTTCTGGGACAGGGGCCCTCGGGGGCCCCAGCATTTT

abundance: .
j_gene: TRBJ2-1
v_gene: TRBV24-1
d_gene: .
CDR3aa: CATSVGRAGGNEQFF
CDR3nt: TGTGCCACCAGTGTAGGGAGAGCAGGGGGGAATGAGCAGTTCTTC

abundance: .
j_gene: TRBJ2-3
v_gene: TRBV9
d_gene: TRBD1
CDR3aa: CASSEGARPHLDTQYF
CDR3nt: TGTGCCAGCAGCGAGGGGGCACGACCCCACCTGGATACGCAGTATTTT

abundance: .
j_gene: TRBJ2-3
v_gene: TRBV2
d_gene: .
CDR3aa: CASGLSGQASDTQYF
CDR3nt: TGTGCCAGCGGCCTCAGCGGGCAAGCCTCAGATACGCAGTATTTT

abundance: once
j_gene: TRBJ1-5
v_gene: TRBV28
d_gene: .
CDR3aa: CASSFNQGARQPQHF
CDR3nt: TGTGCCAGCAGTTTTAATCAAGGAGCCCGCCAGCCCCAGCATTTT

abundance: few
j_gene: TRBJ1-6
v_gene: TRBV4-3
d_gene: .
CDR3aa: CASSQDPGGSDNSPLHF
CDR3nt: TGCGCCAGCAGCCAGGACCCCGGAGGATCGGATAATTCACCCCTCCACTTT

abundance: few
j_gene: TRBJ2-7
v_gene: TRBV18
d_gene: TRBD2
CDR3aa: CASSPRTSGTTYEQYF
CDR3nt: TGTGCCAGCTCACCTCGGACTAGCGGTACCACCTACGAGCAGTACTTC

abundance: .
j_gene: TRBJ2-7
v_gene: TRBV7-9
d_gene: TRBD1
CDR3aa: CATRPRGQGVGEQYF
CDR3nt: TGTGCCACAAGACCCCGGGGACAGGGAGTAGGCGAGCAGTACTTC

abundance: .
j_gene: TRBJ2-7
v_gene: TRBV5-1
d_gene: .
CDR3aa: CASSGLSSYEQYF
CDR3nt: TGCGCCAGCAGTGGTTTGAGCTCCTACGAGCAGTACTTC

abundance: few
j_gene: TRBJ2-3
v_gene: TRBV11-1
d_gene: TRBD2
CDR3aa: CASSWRGGSDTQYF
CDR3nt: TGTGCCAGCAGCTGGCGCGGGGGGTCAGATACGCAGTATTTT

abundance: .
j_gene: TRBJ2-7
v_gene: TRBV28
d_gene: TRBD2
CDR3aa: CASSSPGLAGTYEQYF
CDR3nt: TGTGCCAGCAGTTCCCCGGGACTAGCGGGAACCTACGAGCAGTACTTC

abundance: .
j_gene: TRBJ1-3
v_gene: TRBV19
d_gene: TRBD1
CDR3aa: CASSINRGPSGNTIYF
CDR3nt: TGTGCCAGTAGTATAAACAGGGGACCATCTGGAAACACCATATATTTT

abundance: .
j_gene: TRBJ1-3
v_gene: TRBV6-2/TRBV6-3
d_gene: .
CDR3aa: CASSWGLGTGGNTIYF
CDR3nt: TGTGCCAGCAGCTGGGGACTTGGGACGGGTGGAAACACCATATATTTT

abundance: .
j_gene: TRBJ2-2
v_gene: TRBV6-5
d_gene: TRBD2
CDR3aa: CASSPGGGVTGELFF
CDR3nt: TGTGCCAGCAGCCCCGGGGGGGGCGTCACCGGGGAGCTGTTTTTT

abundance: .
j_gene: TRBJ2-1
v_gene: TRBV30
d_gene: TRBD2
CDR3aa: CAWSVGGGTGEQFF
CDR3nt: TGTGCCTGGAGTGTCGGGGGGGGAACTGGTGAGCAGTTCTTC

abundance: .
j_gene: TRBJ1-2
v_gene: TRBV24-1
d_gene: .
CDR3aa: CATSDNWRATGYTF
CDR3nt: TGTGCCACCAGTGACAATTGGAGGGCTACAGGCTACACCTTC

abundance: .
j_gene: TRBJ2-5
v_gene: TRBV6-1
d_gene: TRBD1
CDR3aa: CASSDRGETQYF
CDR3nt: TGTGCCAGCAGTGACAGGGGGGAGACCCAGTACTTC

abundance: .
j_gene: TRBJ1-2
v_gene: TRBV28
d_gene: .
CDR3aa: CASSPHHRATNYGYTF
CDR3nt: TGTGCCAGCAGCCCACACCACAGGGCGACTAACTATGGCTACACCTTC

abundance: .
j_gene: TRBJ1-3
v_gene: TRBV4-1
d_gene: .
CDR3aa: CASSQGLSGNTIYF
CDR3nt: TGCGCCAGCAGCCAGGGCCTCTCTGGAAACACCATATATTTT

abundance: .
j_gene: TRBJ1-4
v_gene: TRBV4-1
d_gene: TRBD1
CDR3aa: CASSHAGQGGRKLFF
CDR3nt: TGCGCCAGCAGCCACGCGGGACAGGGGGGACGAAAACTGTTTTTT

abundance: few
j_gene: TRBJ1-2
v_gene: TRBV14
d_gene: .
CDR3aa: CASSRRGGHGYTF
CDR3nt: TGTGCCAGCAGTCGCAGGGGCGGTCATGGCTACACCTTC

abundance: .
j_gene: TRBJ1-1
v_gene: TRBV10-3
d_gene: .
CDR3aa: CAISATGRNTEAFF
CDR3nt: TGTGCCATCAGTGCTACAGGGAGGAACACTGAAGCTTTCTTT

abundance: .
j_gene: TRBJ1-2
v_gene: TRBV20-1
d_gene: TRBD1
CDR3aa: CSASRQGGDYGYTF
CDR3nt: TGCAGTGCTAGTCGACAGGGGGGGGACTATGGCTACACCTTC

abundance: .
j_gene: TRBJ2-1
v_gene: TRBV7-3
d_gene: .
CDR3aa: CASTRGGSNEQFF
CDR3nt: TGTGCCAGCACCCGCGGCGGTTCGAATGAGCAGTTCTTC

abundance: .
j_gene: TRBJ2-7
v_gene: TRBV6-1
d_gene: TRBD2
CDR3aa: CASSEGGRAYEQYF
CDR3nt: TGTGCCAGCAGTGAAGGTGGGAGGGCATACGAGCAGTACTTC

abundance: .
j_gene: TRBJ2-2
v_gene: TRBV30
d_gene: .
CDR3aa: CAGKGKGTNTGELFF
CDR3nt: TGTGCAGGGAAGGGTAAGGGGACGAACACCGGGGAGCTGTTTTTT

abundance: .
j_gene: TRBJ2-1
v_gene: TRBV5-4
d_gene: .
CDR3aa: CASSATRSDEQFF
CDR3nt: TGTGCCAGCAGCGCCACGAGGAGCGATGAGCAGTTCTTC

abundance: .
j_gene: TRBJ2-4
v_gene: TRBV7-3
d_gene: .
CDR3aa: CASSLMTGGPHTGEDKNIQYF
CDR3nt: TGTGCCAGCAGCTTAATGACTGGGGGCCCACACACGGGTGAAGACAAAAACATTCAGTACTTC

abundance: .
j_gene: TRBJ1-4
v_gene: TRBV5-8
d_gene: TRBD1
CDR3aa: CASSLPGQGDEKLFF
CDR3nt: TGTGCCAGCAGCTTACCGGGACAGGGGGATGAAAAACTGTTTTTT

abundance: .
j_gene: TRBJ1-2
v_gene: TRBV7-9
d_gene: .
CDR3aa: CASSPGETYGYTF
CDR3nt: TGTGCCAGCAGCCCAGGGGAAACCTATGGCTACACCTTC

abundance: .
j_gene: TRBJ2-5
v_gene: TRBV10-2
d_gene: TRBD2
CDR3aa: CASSEPSGGGKETQYF
CDR3nt: TGCGCCAGCAGTGAGCCTAGCGGGGGAGGAAAAGAGACCCAGTACTTC

abundance: .
j_gene: TRBJ2-3
v_gene: TRBV9
d_gene: TRBD2
CDR3aa: CASSTETSATDTQYF
CDR3nt: TGTGCCAGCAGCACCGAGACTAGCGCCACAGATACGCAGTATTTT

abundance: .
j_gene: TRBJ2-7
v_gene: TRBV6-5
d_gene: TRBD1
CDR3aa: CASSKPGTGGGEQYF
CDR3nt: TGTGCCAGCAGTAAACCTGGGACAGGGGGAGGCGAGCAGTACTTC